This is a list of T cell receptor beta chains from one sample in a study of shared clonotypes between healthy human individuals. The data were produced by immunoSEQ multiplex PCR, yet TCRdb's version contains in-frame clones alone and is incomplete. The sample consists of under 2,000,000 clones, less than 95% of them appearing once. Input material: naive CD8+ T cells sorted from blood. The receptors come from a man between 18 and 35 years old in good health. CDR3s include the opening cysteine and the closing phenylalanine or tryptophan. The order of the fields is clone size, V gene, CDR3 protein. Rows may omit the clone size; those that give it use once, few, many or a size class.

- | TRBV19 | CASSIAEIDTQYF
- | TRBV4-1 | CASSQGPGQVEDTQYF
- | TRBV30 | CAWSVGGYNEQFF
- | TRBV10-3 | CAISAGVSTDTQYF
- | TRBV28 | CASSSYGQLNTEAFF
- | TRBV29-1 | CSAAGQMMNTEAFF
- | TRBV4-1 | CASSHYGGPRDTQYF
once | TRBV13 | CASSPMTSGSYNEQFF
- | TRBV27 | CASSPGQGVHTEAFF
- | TRBV7-9 | CASSSNRGSSYEQYF
- | TRBV6-5 | CASTLSVVSNEQFF
once | TRBV13 | CASSFPSGISYEQYF
- | TRBV5-1 | CASSLGAPYFTDTQYF
once | TRBV7-9 | CASSIWDGGTGGYEQYF
- | TRBV19 | CASSTPWGTNSPLHF
- | TRBV5-4 | CASSGLTNGYTF
- | TRBV11-2 | CASSSQGGSTDTQYF
- | TRBV5-1 | CASSLDSGQSYGYTF
- | TRBV30 | CAWSVGTGGFYEQYF
few | TRBV9 | CASSVGSSYNEQFF
- | TRBV10-3 | CAISDGQGVYEQFF
- | TRBV5-6 | CASSDVRGAVELFF
once | TRBV30 | CAWSVSAGHEQYF
- | TRBV9 | CASSVGLAGFKNIQYF
once | TRBV19 | CASSEVLETQYF
- | TRBV7-9 | CASSLPVSHEQYF
- | TRBV19 | CASSDEQGLYGYTF
- | TRBV4-1 | CASSPTGTLSYEQYF
- | TRBV5-6 | CASSFNTGSYEQYF
- | TRBV4-2 | CASSQLSQGALNTEAFF
- | TRBV19 | CASSLGQLPYEQYF
- | TRBV7-2 | CASSSSGRRTYNSPLHF
- | TRBV7-9 | CASSPRTRIEQYF
- | TRBV27 | CASSQQDRGWQYF
- | TRBV2 | CASSDGGTGRTHYGYTF